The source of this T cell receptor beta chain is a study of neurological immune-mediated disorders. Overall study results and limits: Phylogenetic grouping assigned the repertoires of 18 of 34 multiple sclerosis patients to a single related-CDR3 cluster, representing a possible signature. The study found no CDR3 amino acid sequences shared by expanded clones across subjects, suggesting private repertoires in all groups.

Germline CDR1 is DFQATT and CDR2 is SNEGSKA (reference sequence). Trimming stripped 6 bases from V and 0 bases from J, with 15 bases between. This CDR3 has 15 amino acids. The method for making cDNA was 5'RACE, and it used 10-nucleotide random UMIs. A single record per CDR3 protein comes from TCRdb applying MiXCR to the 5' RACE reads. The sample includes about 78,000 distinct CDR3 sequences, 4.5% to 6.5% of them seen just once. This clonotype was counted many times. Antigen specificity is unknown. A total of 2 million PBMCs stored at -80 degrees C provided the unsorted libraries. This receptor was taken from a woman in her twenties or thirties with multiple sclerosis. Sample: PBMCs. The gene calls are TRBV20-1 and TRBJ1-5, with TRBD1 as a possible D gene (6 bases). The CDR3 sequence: CSARRGGNSNQPQHF. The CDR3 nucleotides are TGCAGTGCGAGAAGGGGGGGCAATAGCAATCAGCCCCAGCATTTT.